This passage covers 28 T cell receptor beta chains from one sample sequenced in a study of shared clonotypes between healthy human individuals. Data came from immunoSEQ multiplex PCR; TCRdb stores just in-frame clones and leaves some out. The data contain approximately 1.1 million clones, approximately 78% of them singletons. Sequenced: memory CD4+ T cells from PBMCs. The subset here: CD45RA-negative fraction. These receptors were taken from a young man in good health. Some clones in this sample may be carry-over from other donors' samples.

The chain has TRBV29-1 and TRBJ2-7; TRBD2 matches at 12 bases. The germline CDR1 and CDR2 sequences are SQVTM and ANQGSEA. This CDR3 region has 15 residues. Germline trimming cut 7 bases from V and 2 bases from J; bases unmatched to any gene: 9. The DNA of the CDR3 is TGCAGCGCCTCCGGGACTAGCGGGCCTACCTACGAGCAGTACTTC. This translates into CSASGTSGPTYEQYF.

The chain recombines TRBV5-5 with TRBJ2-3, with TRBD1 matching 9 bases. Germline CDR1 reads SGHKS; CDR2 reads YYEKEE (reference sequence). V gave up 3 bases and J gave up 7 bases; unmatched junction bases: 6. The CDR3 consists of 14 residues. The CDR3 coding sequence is TGTGCCAGCAGCTCCGGACAGGGGAGGAATACGCAGTATTTT. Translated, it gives CASSSGQGRNTQYF. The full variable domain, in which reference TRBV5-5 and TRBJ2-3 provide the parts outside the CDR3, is DAGVTQSPTHLIKTRGQQVTLRCSPISGHKSVSWYQQVLGQGPQFIFQYYEKEERGRGNFPDRFSARQFPNYSSELNVNALLLGDSALYLCASSSGQGRNTQYFGPGTRLTVL.

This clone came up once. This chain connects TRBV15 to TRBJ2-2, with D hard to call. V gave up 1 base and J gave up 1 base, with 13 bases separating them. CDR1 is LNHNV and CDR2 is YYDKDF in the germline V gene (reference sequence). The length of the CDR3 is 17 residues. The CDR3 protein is CATSRVFVAENTGELFF. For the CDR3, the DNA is TGTGCCACCAGCAGAGTGTTCGTGGCAGAGAACACCGGGGAGCTGTTTTTT.

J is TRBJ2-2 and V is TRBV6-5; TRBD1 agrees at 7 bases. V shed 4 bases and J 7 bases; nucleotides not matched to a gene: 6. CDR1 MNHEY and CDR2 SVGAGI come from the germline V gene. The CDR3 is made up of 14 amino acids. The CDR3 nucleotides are TGTGCCAGCAGTTTTAGGGGGCTCATCGGGGAGCTGTTTTTT. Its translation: CASSFRGLIGELFF.

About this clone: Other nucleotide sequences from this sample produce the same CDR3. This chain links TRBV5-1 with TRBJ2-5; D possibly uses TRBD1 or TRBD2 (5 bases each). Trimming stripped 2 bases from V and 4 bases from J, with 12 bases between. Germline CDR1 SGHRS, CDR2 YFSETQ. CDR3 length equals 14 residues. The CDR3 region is CASSLTGPGETQYF. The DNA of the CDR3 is TGCGCCAGCAGCTTAACGGGGCCGGGAGAGACCCAGTACTTC.

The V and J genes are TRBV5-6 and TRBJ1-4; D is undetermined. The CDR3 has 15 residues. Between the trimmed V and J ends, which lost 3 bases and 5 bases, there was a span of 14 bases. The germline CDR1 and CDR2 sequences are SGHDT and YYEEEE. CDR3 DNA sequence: TGTGCCAGCAGCTCCAGACGAAGTCAAAATGAAAAACTGTTTTTT. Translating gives CASSSRRSQNEKLFF.

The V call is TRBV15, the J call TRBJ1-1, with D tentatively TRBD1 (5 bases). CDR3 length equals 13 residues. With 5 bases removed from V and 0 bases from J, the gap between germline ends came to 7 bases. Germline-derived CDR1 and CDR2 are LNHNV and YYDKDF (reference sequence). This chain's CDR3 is CATSRGVNTEAFF. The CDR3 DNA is TGTGCCACCAGCCGAGGGGTGAACACTGAAGCTTTCTTT.

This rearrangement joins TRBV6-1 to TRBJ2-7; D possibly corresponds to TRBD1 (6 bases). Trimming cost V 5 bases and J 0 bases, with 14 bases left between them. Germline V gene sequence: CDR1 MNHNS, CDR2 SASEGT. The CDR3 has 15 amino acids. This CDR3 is CASSHFTGNSYEQYF. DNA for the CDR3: TGTGCCAGCAGTCACTTTACAGGGAACTCCTACGAGCAGTACTTC.

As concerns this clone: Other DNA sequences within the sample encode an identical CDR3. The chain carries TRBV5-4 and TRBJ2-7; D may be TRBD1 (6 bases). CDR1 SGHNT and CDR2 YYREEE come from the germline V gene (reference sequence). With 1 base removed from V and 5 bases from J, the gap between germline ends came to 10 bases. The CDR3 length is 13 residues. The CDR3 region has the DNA TGTGCCAGCAGCTTGAAGGGGGTCGACGAGCAGTACTTC. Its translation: CASSLKGVDEQYF.

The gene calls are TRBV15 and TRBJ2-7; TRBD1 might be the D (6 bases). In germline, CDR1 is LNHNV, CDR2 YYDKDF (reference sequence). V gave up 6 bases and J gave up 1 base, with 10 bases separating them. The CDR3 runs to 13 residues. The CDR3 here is CATSRGTSYEQYF. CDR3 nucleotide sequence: TGTGCCACCAGTAGGGGGACATCCTACGAGCAGTACTTC.

The DNA of the CDR3 is TGCGCCAGCAGCCAACGGGACAGGACTACCGCCTACGAGCAGTACTTC. Its protein is CASSQRDRTTAYEQYF. The chain combines TRBV4-3 with TRBJ2-7; 8 bases line up with TRBD1. Germline trimming cut 2 bases from V and 2 bases from J; bases unmatched to any gene: 8. The CDR3 extends over 16 amino acids. Looked up from germline, CDR1 is LGHNA and CDR2 is YSLEER.

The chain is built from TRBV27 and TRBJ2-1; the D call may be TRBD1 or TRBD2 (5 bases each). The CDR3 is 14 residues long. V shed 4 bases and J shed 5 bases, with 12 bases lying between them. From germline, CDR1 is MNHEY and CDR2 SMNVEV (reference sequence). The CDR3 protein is CASSWDQRNNEQFF. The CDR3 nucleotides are TGTGCCAGCAGTTGGGACCAGCGGAACAATGAGCAGTTCTTC.

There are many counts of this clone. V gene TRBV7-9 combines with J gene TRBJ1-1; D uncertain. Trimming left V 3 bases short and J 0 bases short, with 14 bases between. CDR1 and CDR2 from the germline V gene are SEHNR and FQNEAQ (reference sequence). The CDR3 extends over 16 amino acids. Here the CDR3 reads CASSFWSFRMNTEAFF. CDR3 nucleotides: TGTGCCAGCAGCTTTTGGAGTTTTCGAATGAACACTGAAGCTTTCTTT. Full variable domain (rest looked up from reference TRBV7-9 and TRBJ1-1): DTGVSQNPRHKITKRGQNVTFRCDPISEHNRLYWYRQTLGQGPEFLTYFQNEAQLEKSRLLSDRFSAERPKGSFSTLEIQRTEQGDSAMYLCASSFWSFRMNTEAFFGQGTRLTVV.

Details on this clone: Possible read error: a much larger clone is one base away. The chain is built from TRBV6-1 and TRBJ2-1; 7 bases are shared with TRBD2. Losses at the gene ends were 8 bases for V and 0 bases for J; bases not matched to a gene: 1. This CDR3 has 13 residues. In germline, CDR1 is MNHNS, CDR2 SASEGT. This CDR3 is CASCGSSYNEQFF. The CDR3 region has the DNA TGTGCCAGCTGCGGGAGCTCCTACAATGAGCAGTTCTTC.

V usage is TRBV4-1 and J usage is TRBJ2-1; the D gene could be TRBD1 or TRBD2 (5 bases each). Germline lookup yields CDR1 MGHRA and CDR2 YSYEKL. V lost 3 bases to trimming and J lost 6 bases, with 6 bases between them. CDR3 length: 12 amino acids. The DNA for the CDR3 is TGCGCCAGCAGCCAGAGGGGCAATGAGCAGTTCTTC. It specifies CASSQRGNEQFF.

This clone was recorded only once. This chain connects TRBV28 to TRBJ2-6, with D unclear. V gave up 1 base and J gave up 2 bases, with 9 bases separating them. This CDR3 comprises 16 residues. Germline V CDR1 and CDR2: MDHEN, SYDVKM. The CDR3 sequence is CASSLFNGPGANVLTF. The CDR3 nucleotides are TGTGCCAGCAGTTTATTTAACGGGCCTGGGGCCAACGTCCTGACTTTC.

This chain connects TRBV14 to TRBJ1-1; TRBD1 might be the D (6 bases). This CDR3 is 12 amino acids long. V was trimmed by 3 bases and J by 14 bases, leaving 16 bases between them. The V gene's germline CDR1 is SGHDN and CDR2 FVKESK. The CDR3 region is CASSHTQGILFF. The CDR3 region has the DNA TGTGCCAGCAGCCATACCCAGGGGATCTTGTTCTTT.

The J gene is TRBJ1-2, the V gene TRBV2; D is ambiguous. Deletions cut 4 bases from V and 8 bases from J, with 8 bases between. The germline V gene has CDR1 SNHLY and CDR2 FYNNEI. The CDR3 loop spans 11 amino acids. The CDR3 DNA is TGTGCCAGCAGTGTAACGAGCGGCTACACCTTC. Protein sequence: CASSVTSGYTF.

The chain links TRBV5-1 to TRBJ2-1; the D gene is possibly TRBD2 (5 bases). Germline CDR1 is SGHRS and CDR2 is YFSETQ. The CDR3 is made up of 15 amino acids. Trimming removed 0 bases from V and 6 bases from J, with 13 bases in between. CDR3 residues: CASSLEGRGFNEQFF. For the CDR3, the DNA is TGCGCCAGCAGCTTGGAGGGTCGGGGATTCAATGAGCAGTTCTTC.

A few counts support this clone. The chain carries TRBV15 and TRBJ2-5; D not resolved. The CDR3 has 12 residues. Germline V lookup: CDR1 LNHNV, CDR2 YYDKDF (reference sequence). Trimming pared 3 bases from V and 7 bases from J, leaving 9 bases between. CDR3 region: CATSSSFATQYF. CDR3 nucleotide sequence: TGTGCCACCAGCAGCTCATTTGCGACCCAGTACTTC.

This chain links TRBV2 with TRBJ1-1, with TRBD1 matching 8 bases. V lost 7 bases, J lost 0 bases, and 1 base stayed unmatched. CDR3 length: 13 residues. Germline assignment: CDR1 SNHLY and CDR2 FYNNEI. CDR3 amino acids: CASMGQVNTEAFF. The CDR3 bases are TGTGCCAGCATGGGACAGGTGAACACTGAAGCTTTCTTT.

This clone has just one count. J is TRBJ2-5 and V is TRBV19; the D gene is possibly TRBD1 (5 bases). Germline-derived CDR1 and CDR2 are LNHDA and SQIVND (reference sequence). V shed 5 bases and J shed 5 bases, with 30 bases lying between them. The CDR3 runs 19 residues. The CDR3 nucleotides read TGTGCCAGTAGTCAAAGGGGAATTATTGGGGAAGGAAGGACGGAGACCCAGTACTTC. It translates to CASSQRGIIGEGRTETQYF.

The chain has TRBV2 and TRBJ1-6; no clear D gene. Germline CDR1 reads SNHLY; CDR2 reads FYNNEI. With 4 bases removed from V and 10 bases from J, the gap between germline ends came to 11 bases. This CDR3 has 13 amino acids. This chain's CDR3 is CASSVEEGSPLHF. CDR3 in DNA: TGTGCCAGCAGTGTCGAGGAGGGCTCACCCCTCCACTTT.

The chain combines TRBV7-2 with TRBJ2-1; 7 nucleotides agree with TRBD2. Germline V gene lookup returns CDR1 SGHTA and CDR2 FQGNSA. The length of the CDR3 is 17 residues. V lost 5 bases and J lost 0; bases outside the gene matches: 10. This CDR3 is CASSRWAAGVSYNEQFF. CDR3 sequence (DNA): TGTGCCAGCAGCCGATGGGCGGCGGGAGTCTCCTACAATGAGCAGTTCTTC.

CDR3 region: CASSELGSGFSYEQYF. Written as DNA, the CDR3 is TGTGCCAGCAGTGAATTGGGTAGCGGATTCTCCTACGAGCAGTACTTC. The chain combines TRBV6-1 with TRBJ2-7; possible D gene TRBD2, 6 bases. Trimming took off 2 bases at V and 0 bases at J, with 14 bases between the two ends. Germline CDR1 is MNHNS and CDR2 is SASEGT. This CDR3 contains 16 residues.

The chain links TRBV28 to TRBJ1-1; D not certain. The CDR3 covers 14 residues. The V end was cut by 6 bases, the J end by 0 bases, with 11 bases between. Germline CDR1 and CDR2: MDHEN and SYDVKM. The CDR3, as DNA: TGTGCCAGCAGAAACTCGGAGTTGAACACTGAAGCTTTCTTT. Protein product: CASRNSELNTEAFF.

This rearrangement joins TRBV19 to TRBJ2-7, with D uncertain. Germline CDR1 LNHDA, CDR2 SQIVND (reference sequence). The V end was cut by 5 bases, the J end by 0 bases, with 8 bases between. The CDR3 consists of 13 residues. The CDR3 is CASSEQASYEQYF. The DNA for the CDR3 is TGTGCCAGTAGTGAACAAGCCTCCTACGAGCAGTACTTC.

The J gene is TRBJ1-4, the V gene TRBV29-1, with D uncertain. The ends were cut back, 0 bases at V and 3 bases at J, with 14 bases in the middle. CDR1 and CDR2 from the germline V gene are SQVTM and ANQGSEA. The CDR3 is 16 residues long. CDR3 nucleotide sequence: TGCAGCGTTGAAGATTGGCAGGCGGCACCTAATGAAAAACTGTTTTTT. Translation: CSVEDWQAAPNEKLFF.